A selection of T cell receptor beta chains follows, all from one sample in a study of cytomegalovirus exposure and HLA in healthy donors. Method: immunoSEQ multiplex PCR; TCRdb's copy keeps in-frame clones and lacks some. The top ten hold over 2% of the sample, which has a few hundred thousand clones, around two thirds seen once. The specimen sequenced was PBMCs. The receptors originated from a female donor in good health and CMV-seronegative. Both conserved end residues are part of each CDR3. Fields, in order: V gene, D gene, J gene, clone size, CDR3 protein, CDR3 DNA. The D gene is left open where the match is weak. Some rows mark clone size as missing; the rest say once, few, many or name a class of expanded clone.

>TRBV20-1|NA|TRBJ1-1|NA
CSARALEAFF
TGCAGTGCTAGGGCCCTGGAAGCTTTCTTT
>TRBV7-8|TRBD2|TRBJ2-2|NA
CASSLSLGGLAGAGELFF
TGTGCCAGCAGCTTATCCCTTGGGGGACTAGCGGGAGCCGGGGAGCTGTTTTTT
>TRBV19|NA|TRBJ2-5|NA
CASSIDWRETQYF
TGTGCCAGTAGTATAGATTGGAGAGAGACCCAGTACTTC
>TRBV21-1|NA|TRBJ1-1|NA
CASSRPGRGSTEAFF
TGTGCCAGCAGCAGACCGGGCCGAGGGTCTACTGAAGCTTTCTTT
>TRBV4-1|TRBD1|TRBJ2-1|NA
CATGTGYNEQFF
TGCGCCACCGGGACAGGCTACAATGAGCAGTTCTTC
>TRBV27|TRBD1|TRBJ2-7|NA
CASSLIGTGKYEQYF
TGTGCCAGCAGTCTCATCGGGACAGGGAAGTACGAGCAGTACTTC
>TRBV5-8|TRBD1|TRBJ2-5|NA
CASSFFDRDRETQYF
TGTGCCAGCAGCTTTTTCGACAGGGATAGAGAGACCCAGTACTTC
>TRBV11-2|TRBD2|TRBJ2-2|NA
CASSWRGSGSDTGELFF
TGTGCCAGCAGCTGGAGAGGGAGCGGGAGTGACACCGGGGAGCTGTTTTTT
>TRBV28|NA|TRBJ2-1|few
CASSRGAASSYNEQFF
TGTGCCAGCAGCCGGGGGGCGGCGAGCTCCTACAATGAGCAGTTCTTC
>TRBV7-6|TRBD2|TRBJ2-1|NA
CASSLWTSATSYYNEQFF
TGTGCCAGCAGCCTATGGACTAGCGCGACTTCGTATTACAATGAGCAGTTCTTC
>TRBV18|TRBD2|TRBJ2-5|NA
CASTGLAGQETQYF
TGTGCCAGCACCGGACTAGCGGGACAGGAGACCCAGTACTTC
>TRBV6-1|NA|TRBJ1-5|NA
CASSETGGAGNQPQHF
TGTGCCAGCAGTGAAACGGGAGGGGCTGGAAATCAGCCCCAGCATTTT
>TRBV9|TRBD2|TRBJ2-3|NA
CASSVGLAATDTQYF
TGTGCCAGCAGCGTAGGCCTAGCGGCCACAGATACGCAGTATTTT
>TRBV7-9|NA|TRBJ1-4|NA
CASSDRAGEKLFF
TGTGCCAGCAGTGACAGAGCCGGCGAAAAACTGTTTTTT
>TRBV5-1|NA|TRBJ1-1|NA
CASSFTNTEAFF
TGCGCCAGCAGTTTTACTAACACTGAAGCTTTCTTT
>TRBV7-2|NA|TRBJ1-5|NA
CASSLQAQPQHF
TGTGCCAGCAGCTTGCAGGCGCAGCCCCAGCATTTT
>TRBV29-1|NA|TRBJ2-2|NA
CSVVRETNTGELFF
TGCAGCGTTGTGAGAGAGACGAACACCGGGGAGCTGTTTTTT
>TRBV5-1|TRBD1|TRBJ2-1|NA
CASSTTSGTGLLFYYNEQFF
TGCGCCAGCAGCACGACCTCCGGGACAGGACTCCTTTTCTACTACAATGAGCAGTTCTTC
>TRBV6-5|TRBD1|TRBJ2-7|NA
CATRAPGGREQYF
TGTGCCACCCGGGCCCCAGGGGGAAGAGAGCAGTACTTC
>TRBV6-5|NA|TRBJ2-7|NA
CASSYGLGSYEQYF
TGTGCCAGCAGTTACGGGTTGGGCAGCTACGAGCAGTACTTC
>TRBV19|NA|TRBJ2-2|NA
CASSAHQARELFF
TGTGCCAGTAGTGCCCACCAGGCTCGGGAGCTGTTTTTT
>TRBV19|TRBD1|TRBJ1-2|NA
CASSIALGQAAGYTF
TGTGCCAGTAGTATTGCGTTGGGACAGGCTGCTGGCTACACCTTC
>TRBV4-1|TRBD2|TRBJ2-1|NA
CASSHNRLAGINEQFF
TGCGCCAGCAGCCACAACAGACTAGCGGGAATAAATGAGCAGTTCTTC
>TRBV15|NA|TRBJ1-1|NA
CATSGRTANTEAFF
TGTGCCACCAGCGGCAGGACAGCGAACACTGAAGCTTTCTTT
>TRBV5-1|NA|TRBJ2-2|NA
CASSFDSNTGELFF
TGCGCCAGCAGCTTCGACTCGAACACCGGGGAGCTGTTTTTT
>TRBV19|NA|TRBJ2-1|NA
CASSIVGRLAYHEQFF
TGTGCCAGTAGTATTGTTGGGCGTCTAGCGTATCATGAGCAGTTCTTC
>TRBV28|TRBD2|TRBJ2-7|NA
CARRESEGREYF
TGTGCCAGACGGGAATCTGAGGGGAGGGAGTACTTC
>TRBV30|NA|TRBJ1-1|NA
CAWSHGGNTEAFF
TGTGCCTGGAGTCACGGGGGGAATACTGAAGCTTTCTTT
>TRBV10-3|TRBD2|TRBJ2-1|few
CAISESSGKNEQFF
TGTGCCATCAGTGAATCTAGCGGGAAAAATGAGCAGTTCTTC
>TRBV9|TRBD2|TRBJ2-1|NA
CASSPTSGRAWDEQFF
TGTGCCAGCAGCCCTACTAGCGGGAGGGCTTGGGATGAGCAGTTCTTC
>TRBV30|TRBD1|TRBJ1-1|NA
CASEGQANTEAFF
TGTGCCTCCGAGGGACAGGCGAACACTGAAGCTTTCTTT